Below, one T cell receptor (beta chain) is given with its context. What it binds is not known. Primers: 60 Vbeta forward and 13 Jbeta reverse. The repertoire was sequenced with immunoSEQ multiplex PCR; TCRdb's copy has only in-frame clones and lacks some. The sample lists 95,000 to 150,000 clones, around 66% occurring once. This entry comes from a study of cytomegalovirus exposure and HLA in healthy donors. Across the study: Early on, a data release was issued that held tens of millions of unique TCRs from HLA-typed donors. Points from the study as a whole: There was a cluster of highly shared sequence variants that was likely a sequencing artifact. Cytomegalovirus association was listed for 164 TCR beta chains. Later analysis associated a missense DCLRE1C variant with TCR beta V- and J-gene trimming.

Unmatched junction bases numbered 2, after V lost 0 bases and J lost 3 bases. The CDR3 has 15 amino acids. The germline V gene has CDR1 SGHRS and CDR2 YFSETQ. The specimen sequenced was PBMCs. The TCR originated in a man between 18 and 35 years old in good health and CMV-seronegative. V is TRBV5-1 and J is TRBJ2-3, with 9 bases fitting TRBD1. The CDR3 loop reads CASSLAGQGTDTQYF. CDR3 sequence (DNA): TGCGCCAGCAGCTTGGCTGGACAGGGGACAGATACGCAGTATTTT.